This T cell receptor (beta chain) was recovered during a study of blood T cell repertoires in COVID-19. On the study more broadly: From the United States, Italy and Spain came samples of acute and convalescent COVID-19. T cells, B-cell-depleted T cells, or PBMCs provided the cDNA or gDNA that served as material.

As handled by the study authors: Using reference gene primer amplification, nucleated cell counts were estimated. TCRdb's copy holds only in-frame clones and misses some; the assay was immunoSEQ multiplex PCR. The V and J calls and clone size are taken from that table; D and trimming were inferred from the DNA. The sample has about 240,000 clones; roughly 87% are singletons. Losses at the gene ends were 7 bases for V and 2 bases for J; bases not matched to a gene: 2. Germline CDR1 SQVTM, CDR2 ANQGSEA. The CDR3 totals 12 residues. The sample was peripheral blood. The TCR sequence derives from a woman younger than 45 with acute or convalescent COVID-19. This rearrangement joins TRBV29-1 to TRBJ2-1; 7 nucleotides line up with TRBD2. The CDR3: CSATSAYNEQFF. For the CDR3, the DNA is TGCAGCGCCACTAGCGCCTACAATGAGCAGTTCTTC.